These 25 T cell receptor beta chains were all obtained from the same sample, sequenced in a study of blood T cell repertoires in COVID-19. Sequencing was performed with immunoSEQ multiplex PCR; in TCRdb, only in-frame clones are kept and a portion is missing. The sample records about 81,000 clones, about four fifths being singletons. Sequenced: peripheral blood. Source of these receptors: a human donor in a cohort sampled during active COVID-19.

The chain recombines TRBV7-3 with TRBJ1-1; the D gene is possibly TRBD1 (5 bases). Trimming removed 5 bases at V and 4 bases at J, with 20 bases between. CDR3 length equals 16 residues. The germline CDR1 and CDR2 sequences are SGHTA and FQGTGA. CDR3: CASSPPDARGGTEAFF. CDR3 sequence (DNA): TGTGCCAGCAGCCCACCAGACGCGAGGGGAGGCACTGAAGCTTTCTTT.

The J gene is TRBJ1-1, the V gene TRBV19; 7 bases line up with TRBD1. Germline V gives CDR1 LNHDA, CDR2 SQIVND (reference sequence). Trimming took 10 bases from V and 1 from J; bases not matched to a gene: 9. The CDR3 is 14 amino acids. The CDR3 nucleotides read TGTGCCACCAAACAGGGGCCAGCGAACACTGAAGCTTTCTTT. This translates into CATKQGPANTEAFF.

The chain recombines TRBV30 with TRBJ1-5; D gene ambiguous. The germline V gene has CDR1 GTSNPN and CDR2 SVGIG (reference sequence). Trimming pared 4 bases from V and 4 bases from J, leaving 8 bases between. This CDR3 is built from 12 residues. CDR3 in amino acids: CAWKSQNQPQHF. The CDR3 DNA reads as TGTGCCTGGAAGAGCCAAAATCAGCCCCAGCATTTT.

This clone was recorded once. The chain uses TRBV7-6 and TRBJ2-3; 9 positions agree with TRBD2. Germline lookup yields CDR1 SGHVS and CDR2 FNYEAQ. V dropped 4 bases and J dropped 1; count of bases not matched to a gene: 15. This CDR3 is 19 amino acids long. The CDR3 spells CASSSVVGLAGTRTDTQYF. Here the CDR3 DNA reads TGTGCCAGCAGCTCCGTTGTTGGTCTAGCGGGGACCCGCACAGATACGCAGTATTTT.

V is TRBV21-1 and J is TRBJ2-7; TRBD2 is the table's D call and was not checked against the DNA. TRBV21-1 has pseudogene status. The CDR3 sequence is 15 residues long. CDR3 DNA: TGTGCCAGCAGCTTAAAGCGGGGGGACTACTACGAGCAGTACTTC. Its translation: CASSLKRGDYYEQYF.

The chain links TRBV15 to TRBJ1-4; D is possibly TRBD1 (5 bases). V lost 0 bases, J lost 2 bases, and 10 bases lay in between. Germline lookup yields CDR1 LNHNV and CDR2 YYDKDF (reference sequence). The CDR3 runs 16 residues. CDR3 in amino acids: CATSRDPHRTNEKLFF. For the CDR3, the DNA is TGTGCCACCAGCAGAGATCCTCACAGGACTAATGAAAAACTGTTTTTT.

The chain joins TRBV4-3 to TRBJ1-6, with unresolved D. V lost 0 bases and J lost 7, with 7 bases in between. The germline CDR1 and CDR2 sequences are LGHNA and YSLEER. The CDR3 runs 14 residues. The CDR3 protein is CASSQDIGNSPLHF. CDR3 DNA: TGCGCCAGCAGCCAAGACATCGGGAATTCACCCCTCCACTTT.

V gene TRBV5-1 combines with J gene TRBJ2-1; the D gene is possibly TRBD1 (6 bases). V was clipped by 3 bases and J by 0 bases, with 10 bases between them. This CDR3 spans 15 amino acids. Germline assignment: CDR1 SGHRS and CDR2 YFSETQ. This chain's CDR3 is CASSWDISSYNEQFF. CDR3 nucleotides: TGCGCCAGCAGCTGGGACATAAGCTCCTACAATGAGCAGTTCTTC. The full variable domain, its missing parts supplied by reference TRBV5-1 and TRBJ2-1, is KAGVTQTPRYLIKTRGQQVTLSCSPISGHRSVSWYQQTPGQGLQFLFEYFSETQRNKGNFPGRFSGRQFSNSRSEMNVSTLELGDSALYLCASSWDISSYNEQFFGPGTRLTVL.

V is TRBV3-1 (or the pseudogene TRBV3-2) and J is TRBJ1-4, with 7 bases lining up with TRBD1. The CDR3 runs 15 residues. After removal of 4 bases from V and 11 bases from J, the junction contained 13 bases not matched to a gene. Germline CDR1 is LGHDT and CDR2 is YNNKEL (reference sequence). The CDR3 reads CASSPRTGVMLKLFF. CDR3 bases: TGTGCCAGCAGCCCCCGGACAGGAGTAATGTTGAAACTGTTTTTT.

The CDR3 is CASSDRVSYEQYF. As DNA, the CDR3 is TGTGCCAGCAGCGACAGGGTCTCCTACGAGCAGTACTTC. This chain uses TRBV7-6 with TRBJ2-7; TRBD1 matches 7 bases. CDR3 length: 13 residues. V lost 5 bases to trimming and J lost 0 bases; unmatched junction nucleotides: 1. Germline V CDR1 and CDR2: SGHVS, FNYEAQ.

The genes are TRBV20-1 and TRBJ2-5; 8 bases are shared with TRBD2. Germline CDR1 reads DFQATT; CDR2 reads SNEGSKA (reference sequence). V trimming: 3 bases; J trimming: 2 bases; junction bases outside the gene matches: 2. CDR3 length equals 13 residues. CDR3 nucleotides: TGCAGTGCTAGTACGGGGGGGCAAGAGACCCAGTACTTC. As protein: CSASTGGQETQYF.

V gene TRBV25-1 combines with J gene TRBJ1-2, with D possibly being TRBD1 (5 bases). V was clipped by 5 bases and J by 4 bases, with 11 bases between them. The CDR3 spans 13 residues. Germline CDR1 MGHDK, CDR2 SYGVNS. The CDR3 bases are TGTGCCAGCAGTTCAACAGGTGGCTATGGCTACACCTTC. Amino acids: CASSSTGGYGYTF.

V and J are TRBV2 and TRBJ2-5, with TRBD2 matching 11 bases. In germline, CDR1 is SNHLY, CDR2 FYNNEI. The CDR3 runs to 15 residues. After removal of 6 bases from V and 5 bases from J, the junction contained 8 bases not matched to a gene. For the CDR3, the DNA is TGTGCCAGCAGACCCATAGCGGGGGGGCCCGAGACCCAGTACTTC. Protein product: CASRPIAGGPETQYF.

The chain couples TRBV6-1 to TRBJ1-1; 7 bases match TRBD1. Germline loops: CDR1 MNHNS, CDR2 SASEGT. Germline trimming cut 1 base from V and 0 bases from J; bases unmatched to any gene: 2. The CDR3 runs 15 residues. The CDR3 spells CASSEDRGMNTEAFF. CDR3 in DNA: TGTGCCAGCAGTGAAGACAGGGGAATGAACACTGAAGCTTTCTTT.

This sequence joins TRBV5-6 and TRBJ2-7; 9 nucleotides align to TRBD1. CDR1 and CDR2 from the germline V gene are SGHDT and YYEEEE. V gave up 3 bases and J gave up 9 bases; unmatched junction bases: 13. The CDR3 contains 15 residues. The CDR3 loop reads CASSSAGTGKIGQYF. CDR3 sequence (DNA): TGTGCCAGCAGCTCCGCAGGGACAGGGAAGATAGGGCAGTACTTC.

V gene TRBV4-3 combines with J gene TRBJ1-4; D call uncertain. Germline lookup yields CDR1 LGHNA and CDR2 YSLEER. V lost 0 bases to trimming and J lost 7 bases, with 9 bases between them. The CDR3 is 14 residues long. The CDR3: CASSQDNRFEKLFF. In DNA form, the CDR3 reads TGCGCCAGCAGCCAAGATAACAGATTTGAAAAACTGTTTTTT.

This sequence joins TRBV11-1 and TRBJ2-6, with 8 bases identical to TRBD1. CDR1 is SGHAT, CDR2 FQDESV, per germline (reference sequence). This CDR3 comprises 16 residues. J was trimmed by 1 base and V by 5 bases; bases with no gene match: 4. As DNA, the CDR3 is TGTGCCAGCAGCACAGGGGGTAAATCTGGGGCCAACGTCCTGACTTTC. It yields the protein CASSTGGKSGANVLTF.

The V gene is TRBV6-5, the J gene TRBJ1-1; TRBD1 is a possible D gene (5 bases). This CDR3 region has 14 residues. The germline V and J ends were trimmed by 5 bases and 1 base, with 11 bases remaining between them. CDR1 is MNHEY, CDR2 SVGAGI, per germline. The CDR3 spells CASSKTGQNTEAFF. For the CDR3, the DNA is TGTGCCAGCAGTAAAACCGGACAGAACACTGAAGCTTTCTTT.

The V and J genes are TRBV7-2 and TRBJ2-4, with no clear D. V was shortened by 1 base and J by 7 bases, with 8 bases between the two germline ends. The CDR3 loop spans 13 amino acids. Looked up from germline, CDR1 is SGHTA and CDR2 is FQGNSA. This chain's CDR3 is CASSLVSSNIQYF. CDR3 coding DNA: TGTGCCAGCAGCTTAGTTTCGTCGAACATTCAGTACTTC.

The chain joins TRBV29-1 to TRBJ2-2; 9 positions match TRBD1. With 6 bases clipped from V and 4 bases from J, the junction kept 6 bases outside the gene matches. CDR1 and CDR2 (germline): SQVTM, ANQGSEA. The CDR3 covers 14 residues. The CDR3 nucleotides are TGCAGCGTCGGTCGGGGACAGGGCACCGGGGAGCTGTTTTTT. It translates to CSVGRGQGTGELFF.

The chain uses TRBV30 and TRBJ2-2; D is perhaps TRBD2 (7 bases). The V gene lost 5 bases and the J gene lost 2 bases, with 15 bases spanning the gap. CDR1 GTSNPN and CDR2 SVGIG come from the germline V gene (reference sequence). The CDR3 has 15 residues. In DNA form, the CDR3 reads TGTGCCTGGCTGAGAGGGGGGGCCAACACCGGGGAGCTGTTTTTT. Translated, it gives CAWLRGGANTGELFF.

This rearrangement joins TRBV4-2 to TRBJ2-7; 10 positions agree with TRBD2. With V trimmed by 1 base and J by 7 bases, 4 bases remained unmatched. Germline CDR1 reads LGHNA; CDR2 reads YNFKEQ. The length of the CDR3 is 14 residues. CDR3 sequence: CASSQVGTSEEQYF. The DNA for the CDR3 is TGTGCCAGCAGCCAAGTCGGGACTAGCGAAGAGCAGTACTTC.

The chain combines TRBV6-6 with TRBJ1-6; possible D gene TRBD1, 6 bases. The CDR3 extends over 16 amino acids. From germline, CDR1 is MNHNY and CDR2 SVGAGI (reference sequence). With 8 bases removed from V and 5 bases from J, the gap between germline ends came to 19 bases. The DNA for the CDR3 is TGTGCCAGCGAAACCCACGACAGGCTAAATAATTCACCCCTCCACTTT. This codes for CASETHDRLNNSPLHF.

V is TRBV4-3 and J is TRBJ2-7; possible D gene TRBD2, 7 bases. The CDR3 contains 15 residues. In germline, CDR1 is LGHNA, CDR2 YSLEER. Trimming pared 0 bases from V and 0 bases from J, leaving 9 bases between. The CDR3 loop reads CASSQDRGASYEQYF. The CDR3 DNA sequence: TGCGCCAGCAGCCAAGATCGGGGGGCCTCCTACGAGCAGTACTTC.

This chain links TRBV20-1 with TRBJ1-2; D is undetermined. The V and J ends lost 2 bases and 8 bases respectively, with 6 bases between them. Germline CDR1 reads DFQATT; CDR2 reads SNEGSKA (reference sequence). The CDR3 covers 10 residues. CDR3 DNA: TGCAGTGCTAGAACTAGGGGCTACACCTTC. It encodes CSARTRGYTF.